Presented here are 22 T cell receptor beta chains from one specimen sequenced in a study of blood T cell repertoires in COVID-19. Sequenced by immunoSEQ multiplex PCR; TCRdb stores in-frame clones only, minus some. The sample holds some 73,000 clones, 84% seen once. Sequencing was performed on peripheral blood. The receptors here all came from a human donor in a cohort sampled during active COVID-19.

This chain connects TRBV29-1 to TRBJ2-2; the match to TRBD1 covers 11 bases. V dropped 5 bases and J dropped 4; count of bases not matched to a gene: 9. Germline assignment: CDR1 SQVTM and CDR2 ANQGSEA. The CDR3 sequence is 16 residues long. The CDR3 coding sequence is TGCAGCGTTTCCGGACAGGGGGCACTCGGCACCGGGGAGCTGTTTTTT. Its protein is CSVSGQGALGTGELFF.

The rearrangement joins TRBV9 to TRBJ2-3, with 7 positions matching TRBD2. This CDR3 has 16 residues. Germline-derived CDR1 and CDR2 are SGDLS and YYNGEE. Trimming removed 4 bases from V and 6 bases from J; junction bases left unmatched: 14. CDR3 in DNA: TGTGCCAGCAGCACCTCCGGGACTACGGTTGTGGATACGCAGTATTTT. Amino acids: CASSTSGTTVVDTQYF.

The chain links TRBV9 to TRBJ1-1; D gene uncertain. Per germline, CDR1 SGDLS and CDR2 YYNGEE. The CDR3 length is 12 residues. Trimming removed 4 bases at V and 4 bases at J, with 8 bases between. CDR3 DNA sequence: TGTGCCAGCAGCTCCCCGGGCACTGAAGCTTTCTTT. It codes for CASSSPGTEAFF.

V is TRBV12-5 and J is TRBJ1-2; maybe TRBD1 (5 bases). Trimming left V 6 bases short and J 6 bases short, with 20 bases between. The CDR3 sequence is 15 residues long. The germline CDR1 and CDR2 sequences are LGHNT and FRNRAP. DNA of the CDR3: TGTGCTAGTGGGGGTGCGGGGGGACGGATCGATGGCTACACCTTC. This sequence encodes CASGGAGGRIDGYTF. The whole variable domain, filled in from reference TRBV12-5 and TRBJ1-2, reads DARVTQTPRHKVTEMGQEVTMRCQPILGHNTVFWYRQTMMQGLELLAYFRNRAPLDDSGMPKDRFSAEMPDATLATLKIQPSEPRDSAVYFCASGGAGGRIDGYTFGSGTRLTVV.

This chain uses TRBV7-2 with TRBJ2-5; 7 bases match TRBD2. The germline V gene has CDR1 SGHTA and CDR2 FQGNSA. The V and J ends lost 4 bases and 0 bases, in that order; junction bases with no gene match: 5. CDR3 length: 15 residues. CDR3 nucleotide sequence: TGTGCCAGCAGCTCGCGGGGGACCTACCAAGAGACCCAGTACTTC. Its protein product is CASSSRGTYQETQYF.

The chain links TRBV29-1 to TRBJ2-5; 9 nucleotides agree with TRBD1. Germline loops: CDR1 SQVTM, CDR2 ANQGSEA. V was pared by 7 bases and J by 3 bases, with 3 bases of the junction left unmatched. This CDR3 contains 12 residues. CDR3 region: CSEQGAKETQYF. The CDR3, as DNA: TGCAGCGAACAGGGGGCGAAAGAGACCCAGTACTTC.

As for this clone: Other DNA sequences in the sample encode the same CDR3. The rearrangement uses TRBV18 and TRBJ2-5; unclear D gene. V lost 3 bases and J 5 bases, leaving 7 bases between the germline ends. Germline-derived CDR1 and CDR2 are KGHSH and LQKENI. This CDR3 contains 12 residues. The CDR3 DNA sequence: TGTGCCAGCTCACCTTCCGGGGAGACCCAGTACTTC. It translates to CASSPSGETQYF.

The V gene is TRBV11-1, the J gene TRBJ2-2; D is perhaps TRBD2 (6 bases). Trimming left V 3 bases short and J 7 bases short, with 15 bases between. Looked up from germline, CDR1 is SGHAT and CDR2 is FQDESV (reference sequence). The length of the CDR3 is 15 residues. Here the CDR3 DNA reads TGTGCCAGCAGCTTGGCGGGAAGGGGTAACGGGGAGCTGTTTTTT. Amino acids: CASSLAGRGNGELFF.

This chain joins TRBV11-2 and TRBJ2-7; 7 bases are shared with TRBD1. Germline loops: CDR1 SGHAT, CDR2 FQNNGV. V gave up 2 bases and J gave up 5 bases; unmatched junction bases: 3. The CDR3 runs 13 residues. The CDR3 nucleotides read TGTGCCAGCAGCTTATACAGGGGTAACGAGCAGTACTTC. Translated: CASSLYRGNEQYF.

J is TRBJ1-5 and V is TRBV19, with no clear D. The CDR3 is 15 residues long. Germline CDR1 LNHDA, CDR2 SQIVND (reference sequence). Trimming removed 3 bases from V and 0 bases from J, with 9 bases in between. The CDR3 spells CASSINRYSNQPQHF. Here the CDR3 DNA reads TGTGCCAGTAGTATTAACAGATATAGCAATCAGCCCCAGCATTTT. Together with reference TRBV19 and TRBJ1-5, the CDR3 gives the full variable domain: DGGITQSPKYLFRKEGQNVTLSCEQNLNHDAMYWYRQDPGQGLRLIYYSQIVNDFQKGDIAEGYSVSREKKESFPLTVTSAQKNPTAFYLCASSINRYSNQPQHFGDGTRLSIL.

The chain employs TRBV3-1 (or the pseudogene TRBV3-2) and TRBJ2-5, with 15 bases that match TRBD2. CDR3 length: 17 residues. With 5 bases clipped from V and 0 bases from J, the junction kept 4 bases outside the gene matches. Germline V gene data show CDR1 as LGHDT and CDR2 as YNNKEL (reference sequence). CDR3: CASSTGTSGGNQETQYF. The CDR3 bases are TGTGCCAGCAGCACCGGGACTAGCGGGGGGAACCAAGAGACCCAGTACTTC.

The chain employs TRBV28 and TRBJ1-5; 11 nucleotides align to TRBD1. The germline V gene has CDR1 MDHEN and CDR2 SYDVKM. The CDR3 totals 15 residues. Trimming removed 5 bases from V and 7 bases from J; junction bases left unmatched: 7. CDR3 loop: CASSQPGQGEQPQHF. CDR3 coding DNA: TGTGCCAGCAGTCAACCGGGACAGGGGGAACAGCCCCAGCATTTT.

This chain joins TRBV9 and TRBJ1-6; no clear D gene. The CDR3 totals 17 residues. V was clipped by 6 bases and J by 8 bases, with 24 bases between them. Germline-derived CDR1 and CDR2 are SGDLS and YYNGEE. The CDR3 DNA is TGTGCCAGCACGCGGACGGCCTCTGGAGGTATTGATTCACCCCTCCACTTT. Protein: CASTRTASGGIDSPLHF.

V is TRBV3-1 (or the pseudogene TRBV3-2) and J is TRBJ2-5; TRBD2 is a possible D gene (5 bases). The germline gives CDR1 LGHDT, CDR2 YNNKEL (reference sequence). This CDR3 has 14 amino acids. V was cut by 6 bases and J by 7 bases, with 18 bases left in between. This CDR3 reads CASRDWTVSGTQYF. The CDR3 bases are TGTGCCAGCAGGGACTGGACTGTTAGTGGGACCCAGTACTTC.

The V call is TRBV27, the J call TRBJ2-3; no definite D call. Germline V CDR1 and CDR2: MNHEY, SMNVEV (reference sequence). The CDR3 is 15 amino acids. Trimming removed 10 bases at V and 2 bases at J, with 19 bases between. The CDR3 spells CATWPGLTHTDTQYF. The CDR3 bases are TGTGCCACGTGGCCAGGCCTTACTCACACAGATACGCAGTATTTT.

This chain connects TRBV5-1 to TRBJ2-3; possible D gene TRBD2, 6 bases. V lost 0 bases and J 1 base, leaving 18 bases between the germline ends. The CDR3 totals 18 residues. CDR1 SGHRS and CDR2 YFSETQ come from the germline V gene. The CDR3 spells CASSLVRNQGLRTDTQYF. In DNA, the CDR3 is TGCGCCAGCAGCTTGGTCCGGAACCAGGGACTCCGCACAGATACGCAGTATTTT.

The chain employs TRBV11-2 and TRBJ2-1; 9 bases match TRBD2. After removal of 1 base from V and 6 bases from J, the junction contained 4 bases not matched to a gene. The germline V gene encodes CDR1 SGHAT and CDR2 FQNNGV. The CDR3 consists of 15 residues. The CDR3 DNA reads as TGTGCCAGCAGCTTAGTAGCGGGGGCCGCCAATGAGCAGTTCTTC. Protein sequence: CASSLVAGAANEQFF.

The chain has TRBV29-1 and TRBJ2-2, with D possibly TRBD1 on 6 matching bases. There are 14 residues in the CDR3. V dropped 4 bases and J dropped 0 bases, with 9 bases sitting between them. Germline V gene data show CDR1 as SQVTM and CDR2 as ANQGSEA. CDR3 coding DNA: TGCAGCGTTGTAAACAGGGCGAACACCGGGGAGCTGTTTTTT. Its translation is CSVVNRANTGELFF.

The rearrangement links TRBV4-1 to TRBJ2-1, with D perhaps matching TRBD2 (5 bases). CDR3 length: 17 amino acids. The germline V gene encodes CDR1 MGHRA and CDR2 YSYEKL. The germline V and J ends were trimmed by 0 bases and 0 bases, with 12 bases remaining between them. CDR3 DNA sequence: TGCGCCAGCAGCCAAGATCCCGACGGGAACTCCTACAATGAGCAGTTCTTC. Amino acids: CASSQDPDGNSYNEQFF.

The CDR3 sequence: CASSIAGTGITDTQYF. In DNA, the CDR3 is TGTGCCAGTAGTATCGCCGGGACAGGGATCACAGATACGCAGTATTTT. The chain employs TRBV19 and TRBJ2-3, with TRBD1 matching 9 bases. In germline, CDR1 is LNHDA, CDR2 SQIVND (reference sequence). The ends lost 3 bases at V and 2 bases at J; junction bases unmatched: 6. This CDR3 has 16 residues.

The chain joins TRBV15 to TRBJ1-1; 8 bases are a match to TRBD1. The CDR3 contains 15 residues. CDR1 is LNHNV, CDR2 YYDKDF, per germline (reference sequence). J was trimmed by 1 base and V by 3 bases; bases with no gene match: 4. In nucleotides, the CDR3 is TGTGCCACCAGCAGCAGGACAGGGAAGAACACTGAAGCTTTCTTT. It is translated as CATSSRTGKNTEAFF.

V and J are TRBV6-1 and TRBJ2-5; 8 positions agree with TRBD1. The CDR3 spans 14 residues. CDR1 is MNHNS and CDR2 is SASEGT in the germline V gene. The V gene end was trimmed by 2 bases and the J gene end by 4 bases; junction bases not matched to a gene: 3. The CDR3, as DNA: TGTGCCAGCAGTGAACAGGGGGCGGGAGAGACCCAGTACTTC. Residues: CASSEQGAGETQYF.